This T cell receptor (beta chain) was sequenced for a study of cytomegalovirus exposure and HLA in healthy donors. Study observations and caveats: There were over 150 TCR beta chains listed as cytomegalovirus-associated.

With regard to this clone: The antigen is undetermined. The junction differs from germline at one of its ends, possibly a read error.

This CDR3 is built from 12 residues. Germline V gene sequence: CDR1 LNHDA, CDR2 SQIVND (reference sequence). Vbeta (60) and Jbeta (13) primers were used in the PCR. Using immunoSEQ multiplex PCR, the repertoire was profiled, and TCRdb retains in-frame clones only, with some absent. The table lists about 190,000 clones, roughly 77% of them singletons. Unrecorded immune exposure was likely among donors, who were nominally healthy when sampled. The V call is TRBV19, the J call TRBJ2-4; 9 bases are a match to TRBD2. This clonotype originated in a woman under 40 in good health and CMV-seropositive. Sequenced input: PBMCs. CDR3 nucleotides: TGTGCCAGTAGAATAGCGGGAGACATTCAGTACTTC. Protein: CASRIAGDIQYF.